The 26 T cell receptor beta chains in this list originate from one sample, sequenced in a study of Ad26.COV2.S vaccination and SARS-CoV-2 variants. Treatment reported: 15 to 20 received Ad26.COV2.S at low or high dose, single or two shots; 5 received placebo; per-sample allocation not given. Material that was analyzed had been drawn on day 63 after the first vaccine or placebo injection. Clones were read by immunoSEQ multiplex PCR, and TCRdb kept only the in-frame ones, dropping some. Of approximately 300,000 clones in the sample, 70% to 90% are singletons; the top ten hold 2.1%. The sample consisted of peripheral blood, taken in a trial of Ad26.COV2.S vaccine versus placebo. Receptors were obtained from a person aged 18-65 years who received the Ad26.COV2.S COVID-19 vaccine or a placebo.

The chain links TRBV21-1 to TRBJ2-7. TRBV21-1 represents a pseudogene. The length of the CDR3 is 16 residues. The CDR3 bases are TGTGCCAGCAGCAATTTAGGGAAAGGTATTTCCTACGAGCAGTACTTC. It is translated as CASSNLGKGISYEQYF.

The chain joins TRBV9 to TRBJ1-2; no definite D call. CDR3 size: 13 residues. V was cut by 0 bases and J by 7 bases, with 10 bases left in between. Germline assignment: CDR1 SGDLS and CDR2 YYNGEE. The CDR3 loop reads CASSVGGFGGYTF. The CDR3 region has the DNA TGTGCCAGCAGCGTAGGAGGATTCGGTGGCTACACCTTC.

V and J are TRBV15 and TRBJ2-3; 7 bases fit TRBD1. The CDR3 is made up of 15 amino acids. V trimming: 1 base; J trimming: 4 bases; junction bases outside the gene matches: 5. CDR1 and CDR2 from the germline V gene are LNHNV and YYDKDF (reference sequence). DNA of the CDR3: TGTGCCACCAGCAGAGTAGGGCAGGGGGCAGATACGCAGTATTTT. Translated, it gives CATSRVGQGADTQYF.

The V gene is TRBV6-5, the J gene TRBJ2-5, with 12 nucleotides matching TRBD2. CDR3 length: 15 amino acids. The germline V gene encodes CDR1 MNHEY and CDR2 SVGAGI. The ends lost 8 bases at V and 5 bases at J; junction bases unmatched: 9. CDR3 region: CASLASGGAVETQYF. CDR3 bases: TGTGCCAGCTTGGCTAGCGGGGGGGCCGTGGAGACCCAGTACTTC.

The rearrangement links TRBV28 to TRBJ2-2; possibly TRBD1 for D (5 bases). This CDR3 contains 14 residues. CDR1 MDHEN and CDR2 SYDVKM come from the germline V gene. V lost 6 bases, J lost 1 base, and 9 bases lay in between. In DNA form, the CDR3 reads TGTGCCAGCAGGGACACTTGGAACACCGGGGAGCTGTTTTTT. Translated: CASRDTWNTGELFF.

The chain recombines TRBV11-1 with TRBJ2-2; possibly TRBD1 for D (5 bases). CDR3 length equals 13 residues. From germline, CDR1 is SGHAT and CDR2 FQDESV (reference sequence). Trimming cost V 5 bases and J 6 bases, with 10 bases left between them. This CDR3 is CASSLRAPGELFF. The CDR3 DNA is TGTGCCAGCAGCCTCAGGGCGCCCGGGGAGCTGTTTTTT.

The chain links TRBV11-2 to TRBJ1-3; D perhaps matches TRBD1 (6 bases). Trimming shortened V by 0 bases and J by 8 bases, and 8 bases separated the two germline ends. Germline V gene sequence: CDR1 SGHAT, CDR2 FQNNGV. This CDR3 has 13 amino acids. This CDR3 reads CASSLDRGHTIYF. The CDR3 DNA reads as TGTGCCAGCAGCTTAGACAGGGGCCACACCATATATTTT.

The chain joins TRBV7-2 to TRBJ2-7; a possible D gene is TRBD1 (5 bases). V was shortened by 4 bases and J by 1 base, with 23 bases between the two germline ends. Germline-derived CDR1 and CDR2 are SGHTA and FQGNSA. This CDR3 spans 18 amino acids. CDR3 nucleotides: TGTGCCAGCAGCTCGTCACTCTCCGTCAAACGGACATCCTACGAGCAGTACTTC. Amino acid sequence: CASSSSLSVKRTSYEQYF.

The rearrangement joins TRBV30 to TRBJ1-2, with unresolved D. The germline gives CDR1 GTSNPN, CDR2 SVGIG (reference sequence). Trimming left V 2 bases short and J 0 bases short, with 7 bases between. This CDR3 contains 13 residues. The CDR3 nucleotides read TGTGCCTGGAGTCGTGGCCCTAACTATGGCTACACCTTC. Translated, it gives CAWSRGPNYGYTF. Looking up the rest from reference TRBV30 and TRBJ1-2 gives the full variable domain: SQTIHQWPATLVQPVGSPLSLECTVEGTSNPNLYWYRQAAGRGLQLLFYSVGIGQISSEVPQNLSASRPQDRQFILSSKKLLLSDSGFYLCAWSRGPNYGYTFGSGTRLTVV.

This clone has just one count. In the same sample, other DNA sequences code for this CDR3. The chain joins TRBV6-5 to TRBJ1-2; 9 nucleotides align to TRBD1. J gave up 2 bases and V 8 bases, and 0 bases lay outside the gene matches. This CDR3 has 12 amino acids. CDR1 and CDR2 from the germline V gene are MNHEY and SVGAGI. CDR3 in amino acids: CASGQGNYGYTF. In DNA, the CDR3 is TGTGCCAGCGGACAGGGGAACTATGGCTACACCTTC.

The V gene is TRBV18, the J gene TRBJ2-1; 8 positions agree with TRBD2. CDR3 size: 17 residues. CDR1 is KGHSH, CDR2 LQKENI, per germline. V shed 2 bases and J 1 base; nucleotides not matched to a gene: 7. CDR3 amino acids: CASSPTTGGVSYNEQFF. The CDR3 DNA follows: TGTGCCAGCTCACCAACGACCGGGGGGGTATCCTACAATGAGCAGTTCTTC.

This clone was found once. The junction departs from the called germline gene at one end, perhaps through a read error. J is TRBJ1-2 and V is TRBV28; a weak D match, TRBD1 (6 bases). CDR1 MDHEN and CDR2 SYDVKM come from the germline V gene. CDR3 length: 13 amino acids. The CDR3 sequence: CASSFGGPEVIAF. The CDR3 DNA reads TGTGCCAGCAGTTTTGGGGGCCCCGAGGTCATCGCCTTC.

This rearrangement joins TRBV7-8 to TRBJ2-7; a possible D gene is TRBD2 (6 bases). CDR1 is SGHVS, CDR2 FQNEAQ, per germline. This CDR3 has 14 residues. The V end was cut by 5 bases, the J end by 7 bases, with 18 bases between. Here the CDR3 DNA reads TGTGCCAGCAGCCCCCGGGTCCAACGGGGGGAGCAGTACTTC. This codes for CASSPRVQRGEQYF.

The CDR3 sequence is CASSYGQGPYEQYF. For the CDR3, the DNA is TGTGCCAGCAGTTACGGACAGGGACCCTACGAGCAGTACTTC. The V and J genes are TRBV6-6 and TRBJ2-7, with 8 bases lining up with TRBD1. Germline assignment: CDR1 MNHNY and CDR2 SVGAGI (reference sequence). Trimming removed 2 bases from V and 2 bases from J; junction bases left unmatched: 2. This CDR3 region has 14 residues.

The chain recombines TRBV7-9 with TRBJ1-2; a weak D match, TRBD1 (5 bases). Germline loops: CDR1 SEHNR, CDR2 FQNEAQ (reference sequence). V was clipped by 5 bases and J by 4 bases, with 20 bases between them. The CDR3 sequence is 16 residues long. The CDR3 reads CASSSTGTEITYGYTF. The CDR3 DNA follows: TGTGCCAGCAGCAGCACCGGGACCGAAATTACCTATGGCTACACCTTC.

V usage is TRBV5-1 and J usage is TRBJ1-4, with a tentative D call TRBD1 (5 bases). The CDR3 is 14 residues long. V lost 4 bases to trimming and J lost 3 bases, with 10 bases between them. The V gene's germline CDR1 is SGHRS and CDR2 YFSETQ. This chain's CDR3 is CASSPGTANEKLFF. As DNA, the CDR3 is TGCGCCAGCAGCCCGGGGACGGCTAATGAAAAACTGTTTTTT. The full variable domain, its missing parts supplied by reference TRBV5-1 and TRBJ1-4, is KAGVTQTPRYLIKTRGQQVTLSCSPISGHRSVSWYQQTPGQGLQFLFEYFSETQRNKGNFPGRFSGRQFSNSRSEMNVSTLELGDSALYLCASSPGTANEKLFFGSGTQLSVL.

This chain uses TRBV5-5 with TRBJ1-3; D gene ambiguous. Between the trimmed V and J ends, which lost 0 bases and 0 bases, there was a span of 10 bases. CDR1 is SGHKS and CDR2 is YYEKEE in the germline V gene (reference sequence). The CDR3 contains 16 residues. The CDR3 here is CASSLDGVFSGNTIYF. The DNA for the CDR3 is TGTGCCAGCAGCTTGGACGGGGTCTTCTCTGGAAACACCATATATTTT. Drawing the rest from reference TRBV5-5 and TRBJ1-3, the complete variable domain is DAGVTQSPTHLIKTRGQQVTLRCSPISGHKSVSWYQQVLGQGPQFIFQYYEKEERGRGNFPDRFSARQFPNYSSELNVNALLLGDSALYLCASSLDGVFSGNTIYFGEGSWLTVV.

This rearrangement joins TRBV12-3 or TRBV12-4 to TRBJ2-1; 7 bases are a match to TRBD1. This CDR3 contains 12 residues. V was pared by 0 bases and J by 14 bases, with 4 bases of the junction left unmatched. In nucleotides, the CDR3 is TGTGCCAGCAGTTTAGCGTACGGGACAGAGTTCTTC. Translating gives CASSLAYGTEFF.

V gene TRBV2 combines with J gene TRBJ2-7; TRBD1 agrees at 8 bases. This CDR3 comprises 15 residues. Germline-derived CDR1 and CDR2 are SNHLY and FYNNEI. After removal of 8 bases from V and 1 base from J, the junction contained 10 bases not matched to a gene. The CDR3 loop reads CASAGQALPSYEQYF. CDR3 nucleotide sequence: TGTGCCAGCGCGGGACAGGCCCTTCCTTCCTACGAGCAGTACTTC.

The chain combines TRBV6-6 with TRBJ2-2; weak D call: TRBD1 (5 bases). Germline values: CDR1 MNHNY, CDR2 SVGAGI (reference sequence). This CDR3 has 16 residues. Trimming left V 6 bases short and J 0 bases short, with 14 bases between. The CDR3 region is CASSTWQGSNTGELFF. As DNA, the CDR3 is TGTGCCAGCAGCACCTGGCAGGGCTCGAACACCGGGGAGCTGTTTTTT.

The sample holds one count of this clone. The chain has TRBV27 and TRBJ2-7; 11 nucleotides align to TRBD1. The CDR3 covers 15 residues. From germline, CDR1 is MNHEY and CDR2 SMNVEV (reference sequence). The V gene end was trimmed by 3 bases and the J gene end by 6 bases; junction bases not matched to a gene: 7. The CDR3 nucleotides are TGTGCCAGCAGTTTCCGGACAGGGGGCGATTCCGAGCAGTACTTC. Translation gives CASSFRTGGDSEQYF.

This rearrangement joins TRBV11-2 to TRBJ2-7; 7 nucleotides line up with TRBD1. Per germline, CDR1 SGHAT and CDR2 FQNNGV. The J segment lost 0 bases and the V segment lost 4 bases, leaving 6 bases of the junction unmatched. The CDR3 has 15 residues. The CDR3 spells CASSWSRDSSYEQYF. The CDR3 DNA sequence: TGTGCCAGCAGCTGGTCCCGGGACAGCTCCTACGAGCAGTACTTC.

This chain uses TRBV6-6 with TRBJ1-5; tentatively, D is TRBD1 (5 bases). The V and J ends lost 6 bases and 8 bases respectively, with 11 bases between them. The CDR3 sequence is 12 residues long. Germline CDR1 and CDR2: MNHNY and SVGAGI (reference sequence). The CDR3 DNA reads TGTGCCAGCAGGGGACCAATTGAGCCCCAGCATTTT. Protein: CASRGPIEPQHF.

The chain recombines TRBV18 with TRBJ2-1; D is possibly TRBD1 (6 bases). The CDR3 totals 13 residues. Trimming took off 2 bases at V and 6 bases at J, with 8 bases between the two ends. Germline CDR1 reads KGHSH; CDR2 reads LQKENI. CDR3 nucleotides: TGTGCCAGCTCACCAACAGGGTTCAATGAGCAGTTCTTC. This encodes CASSPTGFNEQFF.

The V call is TRBV10-3, the J call TRBJ2-2, with a tentative D call TRBD1 (6 bases). The germline V gene encodes CDR1 ENHRY and CDR2 SYGVKD. V lost 2 bases, J lost 5 bases, and 6 bases lay in between. CDR3 length: 13 residues. The CDR3 here is CAISETGTGELFF. CDR3 DNA: TGTGCCATCAGTGAGACAGGGACCGGGGAGCTGTTTTTT.

The gene calls are TRBV7-3 and TRBJ2-1; 8 nucleotides line up with TRBD2. V gave up 5 bases and J gave up 7 bases; unmatched junction bases: 13. There are 16 residues in the CDR3. The germline V gene has CDR1 SGHTA and CDR2 FQGTGA. The CDR3 bases are TGTGCCAGCAGCCCATTAGCGGGACTACCAGGGAATGAGCAGTTCTTC. Its translation is CASSPLAGLPGNEQFF.